What follows describes a single T cell receptor (beta chain). Per germline, CDR1 SGHDT and CDR2 YYEEEE. This CDR3 comprises 12 residues. Trimming pared 4 bases from V and 5 bases from J, leaving 9 bases between. Assay used: immunoSEQ multiplex PCR; TCRdb lists only in-frame clones, some missing. The sample has about 390,000 clones, around 87% seen once. Seattle cases were enrolled at active infection and followed longitudinally. This sample was included in a study of blood T cell repertoires in COVID-19. The TCR sequence derives from a woman between 55 and 75 years old with COVID-19, enrolled during active disease. The chain joins TRBV5-6 to TRBJ1-2, with a weak D call TRBD1 (6 bases). The material sequenced was peripheral blood. The CDR3 loop is CASSRDKYGYTF. The DNA of the CDR3 is TGTGCCAGCAGCCGGGACAAATATGGCTACACCTTC.